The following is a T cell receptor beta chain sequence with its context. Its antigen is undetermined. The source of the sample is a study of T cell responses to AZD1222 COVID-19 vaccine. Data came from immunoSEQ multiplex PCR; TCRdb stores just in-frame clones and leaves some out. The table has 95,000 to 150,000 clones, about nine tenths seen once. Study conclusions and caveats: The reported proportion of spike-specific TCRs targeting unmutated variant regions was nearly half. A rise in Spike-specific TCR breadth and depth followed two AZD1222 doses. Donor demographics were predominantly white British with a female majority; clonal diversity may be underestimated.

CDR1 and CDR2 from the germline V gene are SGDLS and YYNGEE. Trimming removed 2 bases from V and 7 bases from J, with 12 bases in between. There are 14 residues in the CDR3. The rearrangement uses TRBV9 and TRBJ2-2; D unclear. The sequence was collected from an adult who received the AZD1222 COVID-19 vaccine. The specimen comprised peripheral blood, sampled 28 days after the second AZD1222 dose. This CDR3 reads CASSVITLGGELFF. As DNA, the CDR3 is TGTGCCAGCAGCGTCATCACCCTGGGCGGGGAGCTGTTTTTT.